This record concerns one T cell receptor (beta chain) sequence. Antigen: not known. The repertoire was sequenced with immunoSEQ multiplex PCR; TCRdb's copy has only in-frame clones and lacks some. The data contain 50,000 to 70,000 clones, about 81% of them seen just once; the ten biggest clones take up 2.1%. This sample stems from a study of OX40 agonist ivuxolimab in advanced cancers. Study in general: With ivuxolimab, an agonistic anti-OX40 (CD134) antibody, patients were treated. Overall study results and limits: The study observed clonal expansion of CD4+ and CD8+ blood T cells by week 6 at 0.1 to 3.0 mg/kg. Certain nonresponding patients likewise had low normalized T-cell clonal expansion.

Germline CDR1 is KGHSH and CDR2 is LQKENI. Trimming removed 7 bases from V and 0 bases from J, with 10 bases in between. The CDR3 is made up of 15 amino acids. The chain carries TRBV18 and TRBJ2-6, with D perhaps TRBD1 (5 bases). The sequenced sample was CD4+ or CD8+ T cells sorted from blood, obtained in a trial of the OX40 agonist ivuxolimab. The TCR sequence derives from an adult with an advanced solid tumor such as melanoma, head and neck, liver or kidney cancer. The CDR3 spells CASFTGNSGANVLTF. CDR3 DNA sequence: TGTGCCAGCTTCACAGGAAACTCTGGGGCCAACGTCCTGACTTTC.